The 9 T cell receptor beta chains below all came from one sample that was sequenced in a study of blood T cell repertoires in COVID-19. Using immunoSEQ multiplex PCR, the repertoire was profiled, and TCRdb retains in-frame clones only, with some absent. The table lists some 190,000 clones, 75% to 85% of them singletons. The material sequenced was PBMCs or T cells enriched from blood (not recorded which). The receptors come from a woman in her forties or fifties with acute COVID-19.

The chain employs TRBV7-6 and TRBJ2-5; D is unclear. V was clipped by 5 bases and J by 5 bases, with 9 bases between them. The CDR3 contains 12 residues. The germline V gene has CDR1 SGHVS and CDR2 FNYEAQ. CDR3 loop: CASSLSVETQYF. CDR3 DNA sequence: TGTGCCAGCAGCCTTAGTGTGGAGACCCAGTACTTC. Full variable domain (remainder filled in from reference TRBV7-6 and TRBJ2-5): GAGVSQSPRYKVTKRGQDVALRCDPISGHVSLYWYRQALGQGPEFLTYFNYEAQQDKSGLPNDRFSAERPEGSISTLTIQRTEQRDSAMYRCASSLSVETQYFGPGTRLLVL.

The gene calls are TRBV29-1 and TRBJ2-1, with TRBD2 matching 13 bases. This CDR3 region has 15 residues. V was pared by 3 bases and J by 7 bases, with 6 bases of the junction left unmatched. CDR1 SQVTM and CDR2 ANQGSEA come from the germline V gene. The CDR3, as DNA: TGCAGCGTTGACCCGGGACTAGCGGGGTTGAATGAGCAGTTCTTC. Its protein product is CSVDPGLAGLNEQFF.

J is TRBJ1-2 and V is TRBV30; 7 bases line up with TRBD1. CDR3 length: 15 amino acids. Germline V lookup: CDR1 GTSNPN, CDR2 SVGIG (reference sequence). J lost 8 bases, V lost 3 bases, and 15 bases had no gene match. Here the CDR3 reads CAWSDTTGPRGGYTF. In DNA form, the CDR3 reads TGTGCCTGGAGCGACACGACAGGGCCCAGGGGAGGCTACACCTTC.

This clone was detected only a few times. The CDR3: CASSLDTGGRIRAFF. The CDR3 bases are TGTGCCAGCAGCTTAGATACAGGGGGCCGGATAAGAGCTTTCTTT. The chain links TRBV11-2 to TRBJ1-1; 9 nucleotides agree with TRBD1. Germline assignment: CDR1 SGHAT and CDR2 FQNNGV. The CDR3 is 15 residues long. V shed 0 bases, J shed 10 bases, and the junction held 9 bases outside the gene matches.

This chain connects TRBV27 to TRBJ2-5; D is perhaps TRBD2 (5 bases). V lost 2 bases and J lost 1, with 17 bases in between. CDR1 is MNHEY, CDR2 SMNVEV, per germline (reference sequence). The CDR3 sequence is 17 residues long. The CDR3 is CASSLGGIVGLQETQYF. In DNA, the CDR3 is TGTGCCAGCAGTTTAGGTGGGATTGTCGGACTCCAAGAGACCCAGTACTTC.

A few counts support this clone. The V gene is TRBV19, the J gene TRBJ2-2; the D is unclear. This CDR3 spans 13 amino acids. Trimming removed 7 bases at V and 2 bases at J, with 8 bases between. Germline-derived CDR1 and CDR2 are LNHDA and SQIVND (reference sequence). This chain's CDR3 is CASTIQNTGELFF. DNA of the CDR3: TGTGCCAGTACCATTCAAAACACCGGGGAGCTGTTTTTT.

This chain links TRBV2 with TRBJ2-1; TRBD1 agrees at 7 bases. J gave up 6 bases and V 0 bases, and 5 bases lay outside the gene matches. The germline CDR1 and CDR2 sequences are SNHLY and FYNNEI. The CDR3 spans 15 residues. This CDR3 is CASSEAGPGGNEQFF. CDR3 DNA: TGTGCCAGCAGTGAAGCCGGGCCAGGGGGCAATGAGCAGTTCTTC.

The chain couples TRBV3-1 (or the pseudogene TRBV3-2) to TRBJ1-1; D unclear. The CDR3 consists of 12 residues. The germline V gene encodes CDR1 LGHDT and CDR2 YNNKEL (reference sequence). V was shortened by 3 bases and J by 7 bases, with 9 bases between the two germline ends. In DNA, the CDR3 is TGTGCCAGCAGCCACGGACTGATTGAAGCTTTCTTT. It yields the protein CASSHGLIEAFF.

The CDR3 region is CASAGDYSNQPQHF. Here the CDR3 DNA reads TGTGCCAGCGCAGGCGACTATAGCAATCAGCCCCAGCATTTT. The genes are TRBV27 and TRBJ1-5; D is uncertain. CDR1 is MNHEY, CDR2 SMNVEV, per germline (reference sequence). The length of the CDR3 is 14 residues. Trimming left V 8 bases short and J 0 bases short, with 11 bases between.